Following are 21 T cell receptor beta chains from one sample sequenced in a study of response to subunit inactivated influenza vaccine. Each CDR3 protein is one row after TCRdb ran MiXCR on the RT-PCR reads. The sample has 500,000 to 550,000 distinct CDR3 sequences; roughly 7.6% are singletons. Sequences were derived from PBMCs from blood, sampled 23 months after vaccination. All receptors derive from a man aged 50 to 69 who received an inactivated influenza vaccine.

The V call is TRBV27, the J call TRBJ1-5; TRBD1 might be the D (5 bases). The CDR3 runs 15 residues. Germline loops: CDR1 MNHEY, CDR2 SMNVEV (reference sequence). The V end was cut by 5 bases, the J end by 4 bases, with 15 bases between. The CDR3 DNA follows: TGTGCCAGCAGTGGACGGGGCGGGCCTAATCAGCCCCAGCATTTT. This translates into CASSGRGGPNQPQHF.

This clonotype was found a few times. For the CDR3, the DNA is TGTGCCAGCAGTGCTACCGGGACTAGCGGGAGGTGGCAGTTCTTC. Its protein is CASSATGTSGRWQFF. The chain uses TRBV12-3 or TRBV12-4 and TRBJ2-1, with 15 bases aligning to TRBD2. This CDR3 region has 15 residues. V gave up 5 bases and J gave up 12 bases; unmatched junction bases: 8.

This clonotype was seen repeatedly, ten times or more. Here the CDR3 DNA reads TGTGCCAGCAGCGGGACTATAATAATAGATACGCAGTATTTT. Translating it yields CASSGTIIIDTQYF. The chain links TRBV2 to TRBJ2-3; 7 nucleotides match TRBD2. This CDR3 has 14 amino acids. Trimming removed 6 bases from V and 5 bases from J; junction bases left unmatched: 8. CDR1 and CDR2 from the germline V gene are SNHLY and FYNNEI.

This clonotype has only a few counts. The J gene is TRBJ2-7, the V gene TRBV2; the match to TRBD2 covers 8 bases. This CDR3 spans 18 amino acids. The V gene end was trimmed by 6 bases and the J gene end by 0 bases; junction bases not matched to a gene: 16. The germline CDR1 and CDR2 sequences are SNHLY and FYNNEI. DNA for the CDR3: TGTGCCAGCAGAGCTCCGGGTCTAGCGGGCCTTAGCTCCTACGAGCAGTACTTC. It codes for CASRAPGLAGLSSYEQYF. Complete variable domain (other parts from reference TRBV2 and TRBJ2-7): EPEVTQTPSHQVTQMGQEVILRCVPISNHLYFYWYRQILGQKVEFLVSFYNNEISEKSEIFDDQFSVERPDGSNFTLKIRSTKLEDSAMYFCASRAPGLAGLSSYEQYFGPGTRLTVT.

The gene calls are TRBV5-1 and TRBJ1-2, with D uncertain. Germline CDR1 reads SGHRS; CDR2 reads YFSETQ. V was trimmed by 2 bases and J by 5 bases, leaving 10 bases between them. The CDR3 contains 13 residues. CDR3 sequence reads: CASSFGREYGYTF. The CDR3 DNA reads TGCGCCAGCAGCTTTGGAAGGGAATATGGCTACACCTTC.

The CDR3 nucleotides read TGTGCCAGCAGTTCTCCCAGAACGGGCGGGGAGCTGTTTTTT. Translating it yields CASSSPRTGGELFF. The chain is built from TRBV6-2 or TRBV6-3 and TRBJ2-2; D is unclear. The germline V gene has CDR1 MNHEY and CDR2 SVGEGT. V lost 4 bases and J lost 7, with 13 bases in between. The CDR3 consists of 14 residues.

This clonotype was seen a few times. This chain joins TRBV27 and TRBJ2-7; TRBD2 is a possible D gene (5 bases). V dropped 3 bases and J dropped 4 bases, with 16 bases sitting between them. The CDR3 has 15 residues. CDR1 MNHEY and CDR2 SMNVEV come from the germline V gene (reference sequence). CDR3 nucleotides: TGTGCCAGCAGTTTGAAGGCATCGGGATTATACGAGCAGTACTTC. Translation: CASSLKASGLYEQYF.

The chain is built from TRBV28 and TRBJ2-7, with D possibly being TRBD1 (6 bases). The ends were cut back, 4 bases at V and 4 bases at J, with 14 bases in the middle. This CDR3 is built from 14 residues. The germline gives CDR1 MDHEN, CDR2 SYDVKM. CDR3 region: CASSSVGQVYEQYF. CDR3 nucleotide sequence: TGTGCCAGCAGTTCCGTGGGACAAGTTTACGAGCAGTACTTC.

At least ten counts were recorded for this clonotype. V and J are TRBV28 and TRBJ2-1; TRBD2 matches 9 bases. The germline V gene has CDR1 MDHEN and CDR2 SYDVKM. The CDR3 contains 16 residues. Trimming at V came to 2 bases and at J to 4 bases, leaving 6 bases not matched to a gene. The CDR3 region is CASSLAGTSSYNEQFF. The CDR3 region has the DNA TGTGCCAGCAGTTTAGCCGGGACTAGCAGTTACAATGAGCAGTTCTTC. Supplemented by reference TRBV28 and TRBJ2-1, the full variable domain reads DVKVTQSSRYLVKRTGEKVFLECVQDMDHENMFWYRQDPGLGLRLIYFSYDVKMKEKGDIPEGYSVSREKKERFSLILESASTNQTSMYLCASSLAGTSSYNEQFFGPGTRLTVL.

This clonotype was seen a handful of times. The CDR3 loop reads CSARSGNYGYTF. The CDR3, as DNA: TGCAGTGCTAGAAGCGGGAACTATGGCTACACCTTC. The chain employs TRBV20-1 and TRBJ1-2; no clear D gene. The V gene's germline CDR1 is DFQATT and CDR2 SNEGSKA (reference sequence). Between the trimmed V and J ends, which lost 2 bases and 2 bases, there was a span of 6 bases. The CDR3 runs 12 residues.

In this sample, this clonotype turned up a few times. The chain has TRBV6-1 and TRBJ2-1, with 9 bases that match TRBD2. CDR1 is MNHNS and CDR2 is SASEGT in the germline V gene. J gave up 6 bases and V 6 bases, and 6 bases lay outside the gene matches. The CDR3 consists of 14 residues. DNA for the CDR3: TGTGCCAGCAGACTTAGCGGGGGCGGCAATGAGCAGTTCTTC. Protein product: CASRLSGGGNEQFF.

Note on this clonotype: A junction boundary mismatches the germline segment, possibly from a read error. The chain recombines TRBV4-3 with TRBJ2-1, with D uncertain. The CDR3 is 14 residues long. Germline values: CDR1 LGHNA, CDR2 YSLEER. CDR3 amino acids: CASSQWIDLPRLGF. As DNA, the CDR3 is TGCGCCAGCAGCCAATGGATCGATTTGCCCCGGTTGGGCTTC.

This clonotype was seen at least ten times. The V gene is TRBV7-2, the J gene TRBJ2-7; TRBD1 matches at 8 bases. After removal of 3 bases from V and 5 bases from J, the junction contained 3 bases not matched to a gene. Per the germline V gene, CDR1 is SGHTA and CDR2 is FQGNSA. The CDR3 has 13 amino acids. The CDR3 nucleotides read TGTGCCAGCAGCTTGACAGGGGAGCACGAGCAGTACTTC. It is translated as CASSLTGEHEQYF.

This clonotype was counted at least ten times. This chain connects TRBV12-3 or TRBV12-4 to TRBJ1-1, with D possibly TRBD1 on 5 matching bases. This CDR3 region has 15 residues. Trimming removed 5 bases from V and 1 base from J, with 14 bases in between. CDR3 protein: CASSPPGLKNTEAFF. CDR3 bases: TGTGCCAGCAGTCCTCCGGGACTCAAGAACACTGAAGCTTTCTTT.

The chain couples TRBV29-1 to TRBJ2-5; the match to TRBD1 covers 7 bases. Germline loops: CDR1 SQVTM, CDR2 ANQGSEA. With V trimmed by 6 bases and J by 2 bases, 12 bases remained unmatched. The CDR3 extends over 15 amino acids. The CDR3 spells CSVTNRDRDQETQYF. The CDR3 DNA reads as TGCAGCGTCACGAACCGGGACAGAGATCAAGAGACCCAGTACTTC.

This clonotype was seen at least ten times. This rearrangement joins TRBV4-3 to TRBJ2-5, with D possibly TRBD2 on 6 matching bases. The CDR3 is 15 residues long. V lost 0 bases and J lost 0, with 8 bases in between. Looked up from germline, CDR1 is LGHNA and CDR2 is YSLEER. CDR3 residues: CASSQEASDQETQYF. In nucleotides, the CDR3 is TGCGCCAGCAGCCAAGAGGCTAGCGACCAAGAGACCCAGTACTTC.

The chain is built from TRBV7-2 and TRBJ2-5; D gene ambiguous. The V and J ends lost 3 bases and 5 bases respectively, with 16 bases between them. Germline V gene lookup returns CDR1 SGHTA and CDR2 FQGNSA. The CDR3 contains 15 residues. The CDR3 spells CASSFRTTGTETQYF. DNA for the CDR3: TGTGCCAGCAGCTTTAGGACCACGGGTACGGAGACCCAGTACTTC.

This clonotype was seen at least ten times. The chain combines TRBV5-4 with TRBJ1-1; 9 bases agree with TRBD1. Trimming cost V 5 bases and J 3 bases; bases outside gene matches: 11. Germline V gene sequence: CDR1 SGHNT, CDR2 YYREEE (reference sequence). The CDR3 spans 16 residues. The CDR3 loop reads CASSSGTGSGDTEAFF. The DNA of the CDR3 is TGTGCCAGCAGTTCCGGGACAGGGTCGGGGGACACTGAAGCTTTCTTT.

Concerning this clonotype itself: This clone may be a read error of a much larger clone one base away. This chain joins TRBV20-1 and TRBJ2-2; 7 nucleotides match TRBD2. Germline-derived CDR1 and CDR2 are DFQATT and SNEGSKA (reference sequence). The CDR3 contains 14 residues. J gave up 4 bases and V 3 bases, and 5 bases lay outside the gene matches. CDR3 amino acids: CSASDRGVTGELFF. The DNA for the CDR3 is TGCAGTGCTAGTGATCGGGGGGTCACCGGGGAGCTGTTTTTT.

This clonotype was seen only a few times. The V gene is TRBV12-3 or TRBV12-4, the J gene TRBJ2-3; 7 nucleotides line up with TRBD2. Trimming at V came to 5 bases and at J to 4 bases, leaving 12 bases not matched to a gene. The CDR3 extends over 16 amino acids. The DNA of the CDR3 is TGTGCCAGCAGTCTCAGACTAGCCCTCTGGGCAGATACGCAGTATTTT. Amino acid sequence: CASSLRLALWADTQYF.

This chain links TRBV27 with TRBJ2-1, with TRBD2 matching over 7 bases. The germline CDR1 and CDR2 sequences are MNHEY and SMNVEV (reference sequence). With 2 bases clipped from V and 7 bases from J, the junction kept 8 bases outside the gene matches. The CDR3 consists of 15 residues. CDR3 DNA sequence: TGTGCCAGCAGTTTACTCGCGGGAGTGATTAATGAGCAGTTCTTC. This gives the protein CASSLLAGVINEQFF.